What follows describes a single TCR beta chain. Its matching antigen is unknown. Data came from immunoSEQ multiplex PCR; TCRdb stores just in-frame clones and leaves some out. The sample carries fewer than 70,000 clones, approximately 90% recorded once. This entry is derived from a study of a mutant IDH1 vaccine in newly diagnosed glioma. Study background: Vaccination followed radiotherapy alone by 4-6 weeks, or accompanied temozolomide cycles. Pretreatment consisted of radiotherapy, temozolomide, or both, with most receiving both. Of treated patients, around 62% were men and roughly 40% women, averaging about 37 years.

The study's findings and limits: Pseudoprogression appeared unlinked to shifts in leading peripheral T cell clonotypes.

The time point: week 5, during vaccination. Mutant IDH1 20-mer peptide, at 300 ug, made up each vaccine dose, with topical imiquimod. Germline V CDR1 and CDR2: KGHSH, LQKENI. The CDR3 runs to 15 residues. V was trimmed by 1 base and J by 5 bases, leaving 9 bases between them. The source material was PBMCs, sampled from a glioma patient whose treatment included an IDH1 peptide vaccine. This TCR was recovered from a woman aged 40 to 49 with glioma. The chain couples TRBV18 to TRBJ1-6; D is perhaps TRBD1 (5 bases). CDR3 sequence (DNA): TGTGCCAGCTCACCACATGGGGCCGATAATTCACCCCTCCACTTT. Translation gives CASSPHGADNSPLHF.